This TCR beta chain was sequenced in a study of PD-L1 blockade in urothelial cancer. Overall study context: The study started patients on atezolizumab in the mid-2010s, giving 1,200 mg intravenously every 3 weeks.

This CDR3 is built from 9 residues. Germline V gene data show CDR1 as DFQATT and CDR2 as SNEGSKA (reference sequence). TCRdb's copy holds only in-frame clones and misses some; the assay was immunoSEQ multiplex PCR. The data show approximately 91,000 clones, 75% to 90% seen once. Stated time point: peripheral blood 6 weeks after treatment start. This sequence was found in a man between 65 and 85 years old with urothelial cancer. The input for sequencing was PBMCs, taken around atezolizumab (anti-PD-L1) treatment. The chain joins TRBV20-1 to TRBJ1-2, with unresolved D. CDR3 region: CRVGDGYTF. CDR3 nucleotides: TGCAGAGTCGGAGATGGCTACACCTTC.